A selection of T cell receptor beta chains follows, all from one sample in a study of blood T cells in healthy people across ages. MiXCR was run by TCRdb on the 5' RACE reads, yielding one entry per CDR3 protein. Seen here are 600,000 or so distinct CDR3 sequences, more than 45% observed once, and the top ten hold approximately 25%. Sequenced material: blood. All receptors derive from a man older than 75 in good health. The CDR3 runs from the conserved cysteine through the conserved F or W. Each record gives: clone size, V gene, J gene, D gene, CDR3 protein, CDR3 DNA. D genes are given only for firm matches. Clone size, where shown, is once, few, many, or a class for clones that have expanded.

size: NA
V: TRBV4-3
J: TRBJ2-7
D: NA
CDR3: CASSQGWGSGYEQYF
DNA: TGCGCCAGCAGCCAAGGGTGGGGTTCTGGGTACGAGCAGTACTTC

size: NA
V: TRBV5-5
J: TRBJ2-3
D: TRBD2
CDR3: CASSHLTSGGTDTQYF
DNA: TGTGCCAGCAGCCACCTGACTAGCGGGGGCACAGATACGCAGTATTTT

size: NA
V: TRBV7-2
J: TRBJ2-3
D: NA
CDR3: CASTTPTLTDTQYF
DNA: TGTGCCAGCACCACCCCGACCCTCACAGATACGCAGTATTTT

size: NA
V: TRBV12-3/TRBV12-4
J: TRBJ1-2
D: NA
CDR3: CAISLGHGYTF
DNA: TGTGCCATCAGTTTAGGGCATGGCTACACCTTC

size: NA
V: TRBV28
J: TRBJ2-7
D: NA
CDR3: CATSLGGRGNEQYF
DNA: TGTGCCACCTCCCTTGGGGGGCGAGGAAACGAGCAGTACTTC

size: few
V: TRBV29-1
J: TRBJ2-3
D: TRBD2
CDR3: CSAGPASGTSTDTQYF
DNA: TGCAGCGCCGGCCCGGCTAGCGGGACTAGCACAGATACGCAGTATTTT

size: NA
V: TRBV29-1
J: TRBJ1-1
D: NA
CDR3: CSVETIGTSSQAFF
DNA: TGCAGCGTTGAAACTATTGGTACGTCTTCCCAAGCTTTCTTT

size: NA
V: TRBV20-1
J: TRBJ1-5
D: TRBD1
CDR3: CSARDSWDRGLGRNQPQHF
DNA: TGCAGTGCTAGAGATTCGTGGGACAGGGGCCTTGGGCGCAATCAGCCCCAGCATTTT

size: few
V: TRBV7-9
J: TRBJ1-6
D: NA
CDR3: CASSLLSGDRYNSPLHF
DNA: TGTGCCAGCAGCTTATTGTCCGGCGACAGGTATAATTCACCCCTCCACTTT

size: few
V: TRBV13
J: TRBJ1-4
D: NA
CDR3: CASSLGTVNEKLFF
DNA: TGTGCCAGCAGCTTGGGAACAGTGAATGAAAAACTGTTTTTT

size: few
V: TRBV11-2
J: TRBJ2-7
D: NA
CDR3: CASSLNRVRGADYEQYF
DNA: TGTGCCAGCAGCTTAAACCGGGTCCGGGGAGCGGATTACGAGCAGTACTTC

size: once
V: TRBV14
J: TRBJ2-1
D: NA
CDR3: CASSQTRGAIQFF
DNA: TGTGCCAGCAGCCAGACTAGGGGGGCTATCCAGTTCTTC

size: few
V: TRBV5-1
J: TRBJ2-1
D: NA
CDR3: CASSLRTGGQAGGPSNEQFF
DNA: TGCGCCAGCAGCTTGCGTACAGGGGGACAGGCGGGAGGGCCCTCGAATGAGCAGTTCTTC

size: NA
V: TRBV6-2/TRBV6-3
J: TRBJ2-6
D: NA
CDR3: CASTGSSGANVLTF
DNA: TGTGCCAGCACAGGGAGCTCTGGGGCCAACGTCCTGACTTTC

size: NA
V: TRBV20-1
J: TRBJ2-1
D: TRBD2
CDR3: CSAPRSGYSYNEQFF
DNA: TGCAGTGCTCCCCGTAGCGGGTACTCCTACAATGAGCAGTTCTTC

size: NA
V: TRBV12-3/TRBV12-4
J: TRBJ2-3
D: NA
CDR3: CASRVGGDAQYF
DNA: TGTGCCAGCAGAGTGGGCGGTGATGCGCAGTATTTT

size: NA
V: TRBV5-1
J: TRBJ2-5
D: NA
CDR3: CASSWVGSERYF
DNA: TGCGCCAGCAGCTGGGTCGGATCCGAGCGGTACTTC

size: NA
V: TRBV20-1
J: TRBJ2-4
D: TRBD1
CDR3: CSASPSWTGFLPKNIQYF
DNA: TGCAGTGCTTCTCCGTCTTGGACAGGGTTCCTACCCAAAAACATTCAGTACTTC

size: few
V: TRBV10-3
J: TRBJ2-3
D: NA
CDR3: CAIRDGTDTQYF
DNA: TGTGCCATCAGGGACGGCACAGATACGCAGTATTTT

size: NA
V: TRBV29-1
J: TRBJ2-3
D: TRBD2
CDR3: CSVVSGSTETQYF
DNA: TGCAGCGTCGTTAGCGGGAGCACAGAGACACAGTATTTT

size: few
V: TRBV18
J: TRBJ2-1
D: TRBD1
CDR3: CASSPRLSGTADNEQFF
DNA: TGTGCCAGCTCACCACGACTTTCGGGGACAGCCGACAATGAGCAGTTCTTC

size: many
V: TRBV7-2
J: TRBJ2-4
D: NA
CDR3: CASSLTGTAKNIQYF
DNA: TGTGCCAGCAGCTTGACCGGGACAGCCAAAAACATTCAGTACTTC

size: few
V: TRBV29-1
J: TRBJ1-2
D: NA
CDR3: CSGGTLNYGYTF
DNA: TGCAGCGGAGGGACCCTTAACTATGGCTACACCTTC

size: few
V: TRBV5-5
J: TRBJ2-1
D: NA
CDR3: CASSKTGREQFF
DNA: TGTGCCAGCAGCAAAACAGGGCGTGAGCAGTTCTTC

size: many
V: TRBV6-5
J: TRBJ2-7
D: TRBD1
CDR3: CASSYGTGGIHEQYF
DNA: TGTGCCAGCAGTTACGGGACAGGGGGCATCCACGAGCAGTACTTC

size: NA
V: TRBV5-1
J: TRBJ2-7
D: NA
CDR3: CASSVSNYNEQYF
DNA: TGCGCCAGCAGCGTATCGAACTACAATGAGCAGTACTTC

size: NA
V: TRBV28
J: TRBJ2-3
D: TRBD2
CDR3: CASSPGWLAGFTDTQYF
DNA: TGCGCCAGCAGCCCTGGCTGGCTAGCGGGGTTCACAGATACGCAGTATTTT

size: few
V: TRBV5-1
J: TRBJ2-3
D: TRBD1
CDR3: CASSTRQGWNTQYF
DNA: TGCGCCAGCAGCACCCGACAGGGCTGGAATACGCAGTATTTT

size: NA
V: TRBV28
J: TRBJ1-2
D: NA
CDR3: CASSIPGGRGYGYTF
DNA: TGTGCCAGCAGTATCCCTGGGGGGCGGGGGTATGGCTACACCTTC

size: NA
V: TRBV30
J: TRBJ1-2
D: NA
CDR3: CAWSVPQTGTRGGYGYTF
DNA: TGTGCCTGGAGTGTACCACAGACAGGTACCCGTGGGGGCTATGGCTACACCTTC

size: NA
V: TRBV24-1
J: TRBJ2-4
D: NA
CDR3: CATTDDWGPGKNIQYF
DNA: TGTGCCACCACTGATGACTGGGGGCCGGGGAAAAACATTCAGTACTTC

size: NA
V: TRBV30
J: TRBJ2-5
D: NA
CDR3: CAWDSGQETQYF
DNA: TGTGCCTGGGACTCAGGTCAGGAGACCCAGTACTTC

size: NA
V: TRBV29-1
J: TRBJ2-3
D: NA
CDR3: CSSDFTDTQYF
DNA: TGCAGCTCGGACTTTACAGATACGCAGTATTTT

size: many
V: TRBV6-5
J: TRBJ1-2
D: NA
CDR3: CASRNIQGGVDYGYTF
DNA: TGTGCCAGCAGGAACATACAGGGTGGAGTCGACTATGGCTACACCTTC

size: NA
V: TRBV5-1
J: TRBJ2-7
D: NA
CDR3: CASSSTNYYEQYF
DNA: TGCGCCAGCAGCTCGACTAATTACTACGAGCAGTACTTC

size: NA
V: TRBV7-2
J: TRBJ2-5
D: NA
CDR3: CASSLRSFGQETQYF
DNA: TGTGCCAGCAGCTTAAGGAGTTTTGGGCAAGAGACCCAGTACTTC

size: few
V: TRBV9
J: TRBJ2-1
D: NA
CDR3: CASNQGPYNEQFF
DNA: TGTGCCAGCAACCAAGGCCCCTACAATGAGCAGTTCTTC

size: few
V: TRBV20-1
J: TRBJ1-1
D: NA
CDR3: CSAPGQPNTEAFF
DNA: TGCAGTGCTCCCGGACAGCCGAACACTGAAGCTTTCTTT

size: once
V: TRBV4-3
J: TRBJ1-5
D: NA
CDR3: CASSQDYGNQPQHF
DNA: TGCGCCAGCAGCCAAGATTACGGCAATCAGCCCCAGCATTTT

size: NA
V: TRBV7-9
J: TRBJ2-7
D: TRBD1
CDR3: CASSLAGTAEQYF
DNA: TGTGCCAGCAGCTTAGCCGGGACAGCCGAGCAGTACTTC

size: once
V: TRBV6-5
J: TRBJ1-2
D: NA
CDR3: CASRTTGYAGYTF
DNA: TGTGCCAGCAGAACAACAGGGTATGCTGGCTACACCTTC

size: NA
V: TRBV7-2
J: TRBJ2-3
D: TRBD2
CDR3: CASSLVGSGTSTDTQYF
DNA: TGTGCCAGCAGCTTAGTCGGCAGCGGGACTAGCACAGATACGCAGTATTTT

size: few
V: TRBV7-2
J: TRBJ2-7
D: TRBD1
CDR3: CASSIDRGWYEQYF
DNA: TGTGCCAGCAGCATAGACAGGGGGTGGTACGAGCAGTACTTC

size: NA
V: TRBV20-1
J: TRBJ1-5
D: TRBD1
CDR3: CSALDRAFNQPQHF
DNA: TGCAGTGCCCTGGACAGGGCTTTCAATCAGCCCCAGCATTTT

size: many
V: TRBV7-2
J: TRBJ2-3
D: NA
CDR3: CASSLFSDVSTDTQYF
DNA: TGTGCCAGCAGCTTGTTCTCTGACGTGAGCACAGATACGCAGTATTTT

size: NA
V: TRBV10-3
J: TRBJ1-1
D: TRBD1
CDR3: CAISEGDRGATEAFF
DNA: TGTGCCATCAGTGAGGGGGACAGGGGAGCTACTGAAGCTTTCTTT

size: NA
V: TRBV7-3
J: TRBJ2-1
D: NA
CDR3: CASSSTPGGALNEQFF
DNA: TGTGCCAGCAGTTCTACCCCTGGCGGGGCCCTCAATGAGCAGTTCTTC

size: many
V: TRBV7-9
J: TRBJ2-7
D: TRBD1
CDR3: CASSVPGQGTSEQYF
DNA: TGTGCCAGCAGCGTACCGGGACAGGGGACTTCCGAGCAGTACTTC

size: NA
V: TRBV12-3/TRBV12-4
J: TRBJ1-1
D: NA
CDR3: CASIHGRGNTEAFF
DNA: TGTGCCAGCATCCACGGCAGGGGTAACACTGAAGCTTTCTTT

size: many
V: TRBV6-6
J: TRBJ1-1
D: NA
CDR3: CASRVRDTVNTEAFF
DNA: TGTGCCAGCAGGGTCCGGGACACCGTGAACACTGAAGCTTTCTTT

size: NA
V: TRBV29-1
J: TRBJ2-1
D: NA
CDR3: CSVVGETNEQFF
DNA: TGCAGCGTTGTTGGTGAAACCAATGAGCAGTTCTTC

size: NA
V: TRBV6-5
J: TRBJ1-1
D: NA
CDR3: CASKTELMNTEAFF
DNA: TGTGCCAGCAAAACAGAGTTAATGAACACTGAAGCTTTCTTT

size: NA
V: TRBV20-1
J: TRBJ2-3
D: TRBD2
CDR3: CSASRLAGGPTDTQYF
DNA: TGCAGTGCCAGCCGCCTAGCGGGGGGACCCACAGATACGCAGTATTTT

size: NA
V: TRBV4-2
J: TRBJ2-5
D: NA
CDR3: CASSQDPPGAGETQYF
DNA: TGTGCCAGCAGCCAAGATCCCCCGGGGGCGGGAGAGACCCAGTACTTC